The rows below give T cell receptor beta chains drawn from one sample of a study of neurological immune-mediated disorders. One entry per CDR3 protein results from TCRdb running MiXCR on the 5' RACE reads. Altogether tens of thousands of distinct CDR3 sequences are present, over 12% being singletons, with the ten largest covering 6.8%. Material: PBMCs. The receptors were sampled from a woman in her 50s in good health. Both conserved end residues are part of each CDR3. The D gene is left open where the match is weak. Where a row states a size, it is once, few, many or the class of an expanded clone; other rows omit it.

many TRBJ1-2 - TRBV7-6 TGTGCCAGCAGCTATGGACGGGAGGGCTACACCTTC CASSYGREGYTF
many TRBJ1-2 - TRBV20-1 TGCAGTGCTAGCTTAACGGCTAACTATGGCTACACCTTC CSASLTANYGYTF
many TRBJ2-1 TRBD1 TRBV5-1 TGCGCCAGCAGCGGAGCAACAGGGGTCAGCCGTTACAATGAGCAGTTCTTC CASSGATGVSRYNEQFF
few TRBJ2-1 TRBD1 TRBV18 TGTGCCAGCTCACCAGAGACAGGGGGCATCAATGAGCAGTTCTTC CASSPETGGINEQFF
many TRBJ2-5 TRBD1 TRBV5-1 TGCGCCAGCAGTGGGACAGGGGAAGGAGAGACCCAGTACTTC CASSGTGEGETQYF
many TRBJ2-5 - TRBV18 TGTGCCAGCTCACCACCTCCTCAAGAGACCCAGTACTTC CASSPPPQETQYF
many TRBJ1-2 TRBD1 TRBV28 TGTGCCAGCAGTTTATACAGGGGGCTAGAGGCTGGCTACACCTTC CASSLYRGLEAGYTF
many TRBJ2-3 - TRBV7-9 TGTGCCAGCAGCTTATGGATCGGGGGAATGACAGATACGCAGTATTTT CASSLWIGGMTDTQYF
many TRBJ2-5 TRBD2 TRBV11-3 TGTGCCAGCAGCTTATATCTAGCGGGAGTGGAGACCCAGTACTTC CASSLYLAGVETQYF
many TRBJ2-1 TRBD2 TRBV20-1 TGCAGTGCTACCGGACTAGCGGTATCCTACAATGAGCAGTTCTTC CSATGLAVSYNEQFF
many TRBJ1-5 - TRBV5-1 TGCGCCAGCAGCTTGAAACAGGGTCTTCTGAGTAATCAGCCCCAGCATTTT CASSLKQGLLSNQPQHF
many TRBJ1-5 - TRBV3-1 TGTGCCAGCAGCAACGGGATAATTTATCTTCCCCAGCATTTT CASSNGIIYLPQHF
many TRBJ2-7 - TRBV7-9 TGTGCCAGCAGCTTAACGAGGGAGCAGTACTTC CASSLTREQYF
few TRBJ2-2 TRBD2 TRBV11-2 TGTGCCAGCAGCTTCCGCCCCCAAATAGCGGGTAACACCGGGGAGCTGTTTTTT CASSFRPQIAGNTGELFF
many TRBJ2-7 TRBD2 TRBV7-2 TGTGCCAGCAGCTTCGGGGGAGGGGCGGTTAGGGACGAGCAGTACTTC CASSFGGGAVRDEQYF
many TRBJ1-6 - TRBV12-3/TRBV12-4 TGTGCCAGCAGTTATGCTGGATCACCCCTCCACTTT CASSYAGSPLHF
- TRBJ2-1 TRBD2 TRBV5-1 TGCGCCAGCAGCATTATATCGGGAGGGGACAATGAGCAGTTCTTC CASSIISGGDNEQFF
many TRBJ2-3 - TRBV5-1 TGCGCCAGCAGCTTCCAACCACCAGAAAGCACAGATACGCAGTATTTT CASSFQPPESTDTQYF
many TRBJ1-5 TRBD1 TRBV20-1 TGCAGTGCTACTACAGGGGACGGTCAGCCCCAGCATTTT CSATTGDGQPQHF
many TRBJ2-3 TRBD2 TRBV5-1 TGCGCCAGCAGCCCTAGGACTAGCGGGGGAGCGAATACGCAGTATTTT CASSPRTSGGANTQYF
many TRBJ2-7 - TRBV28 TGTGCCAGCAGGGGCTCGAGTGTTTCCGAGCAGTACTTC CASRGSSVSEQYF
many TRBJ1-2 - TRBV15 TGTGCCACCAGCAGAGATCGGGGAAACTATGGCTACACCTTC CATSRDRGNYGYTF
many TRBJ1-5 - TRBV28 TGTGCCAGCAGTTGGACGGATTATAGCAATCAGCCCCAGCATTTT CASSWTDYSNQPQHF
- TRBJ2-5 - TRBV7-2 TGTGCCAGCAGCCCGTCGATCCTAACCCGGGAGACCCAGTACTTC CASSPSILTRETQYF
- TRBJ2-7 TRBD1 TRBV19 TGTGCCAGTAGTCCCCGACAGGGTCCCTACGAGCAGTACTTC CASSPRQGPYEQYF
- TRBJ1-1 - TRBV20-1 TGCAGTGCTAGGGAAGGGGCTGGGAACACTGAAGCTTTCTTT CSAREGAGNTEAFF
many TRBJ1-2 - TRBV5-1 TGCGCCAGCAGCTTGGCCGGAGACTCTGGTGGCTACACCTTC CASSLAGDSGGYTF
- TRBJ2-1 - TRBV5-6 TGTGCCAGCAGCTGGGGCCCGGGGAACAATGAGCAGTTCTTC CASSWGPGNNEQFF
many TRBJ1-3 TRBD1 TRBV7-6 TGTGCCAGCAGCTTAGTCAACTCCGGGACAGGGGACACCATATATTTT CASSLVNSGTGDTIYF
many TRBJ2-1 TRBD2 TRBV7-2 TGTGCCAGCAGCTTAGGGCCCCTGGGACTAGCGGGAGGCAAAAAGCAGTTCTTC CASSLGPLGLAGGKKQFF
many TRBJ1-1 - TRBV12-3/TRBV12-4 TGTGCCAGCAGTTTTTCCATAGACACTGAAGCTTTCTTT CASSFSIDTEAFF
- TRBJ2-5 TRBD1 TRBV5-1 TGCGCCAGCAGCTTGGCCGGGACAGGGGACAGCCGAGAGACCCAGTACTTC CASSLAGTGDSRETQYF
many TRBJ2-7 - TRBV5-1 TGCGCCAGCAGCTTGGCCAATGATCCGGGGGACAGAACCTACGAGCAGTACTTC CASSLANDPGDRTYEQYF
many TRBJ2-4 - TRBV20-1 TGCAGTGCCCCTTCGGGGGCGGGGGCCGCAAACATTCAGTACTTC CSAPSGAGAANIQYF
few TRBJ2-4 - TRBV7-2 TGTGCCAGCAGCTTAGACGCCAAAAACATTCAGTACTTC CASSLDAKNIQYF
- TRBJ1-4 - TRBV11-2 - CASSFYICSARDLTGAGEKLFF
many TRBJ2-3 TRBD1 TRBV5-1 TGCGCCAGCAGCTTGGCCGGGACAGGGGGCAAAGATACGCAGTATTTT CASSLAGTGGKDTQYF